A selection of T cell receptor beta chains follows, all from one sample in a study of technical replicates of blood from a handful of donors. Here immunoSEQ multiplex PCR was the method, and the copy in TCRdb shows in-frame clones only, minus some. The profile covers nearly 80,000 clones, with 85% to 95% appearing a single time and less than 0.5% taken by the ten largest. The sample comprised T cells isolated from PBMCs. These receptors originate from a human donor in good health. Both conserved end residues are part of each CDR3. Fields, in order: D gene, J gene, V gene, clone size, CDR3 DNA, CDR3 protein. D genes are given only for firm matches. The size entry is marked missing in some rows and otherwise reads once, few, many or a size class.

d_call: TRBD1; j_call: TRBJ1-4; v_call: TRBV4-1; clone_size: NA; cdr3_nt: TGCGCCAGCATAGACAGGGGAAATGAAAAACTGTTTTTT; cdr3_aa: CASIDRGNEKLFF
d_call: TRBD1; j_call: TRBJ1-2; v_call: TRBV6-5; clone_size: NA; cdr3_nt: TGTGCCAGCAGCCCTCTTGGACAGGGCTATGGCTACACCTTC; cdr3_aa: CASSPLGQGYGYTF
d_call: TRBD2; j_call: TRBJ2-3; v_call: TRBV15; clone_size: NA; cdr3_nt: TGTGCCACCAGCGCCGGGGGAGGGGTCACAGATACGCAGTATTTT; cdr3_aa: CATSAGGGVTDTQYF
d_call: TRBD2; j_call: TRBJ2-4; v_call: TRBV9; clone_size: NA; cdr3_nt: TGTGCCAGCAGCGGGGAGGGATATAACATTCAGTACTTC; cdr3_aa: CASSGEGYNIQYF
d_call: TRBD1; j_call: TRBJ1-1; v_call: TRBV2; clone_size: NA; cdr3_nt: TGTGCCAGCAGGGGACAGGCGAGGAACACTGAAGCTTTCTTT; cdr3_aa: CASRGQARNTEAFF
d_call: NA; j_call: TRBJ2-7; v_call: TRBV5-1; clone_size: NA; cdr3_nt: TGCGCCAGCAGCTTACGGTCCTCCTACGAGCAGTACTTC; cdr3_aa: CASSLRSSYEQYF
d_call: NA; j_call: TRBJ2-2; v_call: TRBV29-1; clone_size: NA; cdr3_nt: TGCAGCGTTGGAGCAGGATGGAACACCGGGGAGCTGTTTTTT; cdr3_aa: CSVGAGWNTGELFF
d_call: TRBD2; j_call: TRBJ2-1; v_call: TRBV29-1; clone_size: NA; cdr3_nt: TGCAGCGTTGAGGCGGGAGGGAGCTCCTACAATGAGCAGTTCTTC; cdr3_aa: CSVEAGGSSYNEQFF
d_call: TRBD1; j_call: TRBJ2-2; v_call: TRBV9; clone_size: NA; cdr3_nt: TGTGCCAGCAGTGAGACAGGGGTGACCGGGGAGCTGTTTTTT; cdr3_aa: CASSETGVTGELFF
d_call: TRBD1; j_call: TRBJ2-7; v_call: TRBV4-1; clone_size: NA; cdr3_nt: TGCGCCAGCAGCCAAGTTGACAGGGGGCGGGACGAGCAGTACTTC; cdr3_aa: CASSQVDRGRDEQYF
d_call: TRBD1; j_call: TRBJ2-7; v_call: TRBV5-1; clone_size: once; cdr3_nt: TGCGCCAGCAGCCCGGCTTCTGAGACAGGGCTCCACGAGCAGTACTTC; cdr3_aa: CASSPASETGLHEQYF
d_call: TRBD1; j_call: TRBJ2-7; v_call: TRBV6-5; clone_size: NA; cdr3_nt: TGTGCCAGCAGGGCCGGGACAGGTGCCTACGAGCAGTACTTC; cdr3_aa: CASRAGTGAYEQYF
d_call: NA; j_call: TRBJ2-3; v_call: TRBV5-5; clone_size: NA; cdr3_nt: TGTGCCAGCAGTGATGAAAGGACACGGAGCACAGATACGCAGTATTTT; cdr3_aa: CASSDERTRSTDTQYF
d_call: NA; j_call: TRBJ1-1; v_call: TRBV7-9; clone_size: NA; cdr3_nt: TGTGCCAGCACCTCAGTGAACACTGAAGCTTTCTTT; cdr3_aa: CASTSVNTEAFF
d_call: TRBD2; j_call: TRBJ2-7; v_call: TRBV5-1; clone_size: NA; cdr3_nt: TGCGCCAGCTCCCGGACTAGCGGGATGTCCTTCGGTTACGAGCAGTACTTC; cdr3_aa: CASSRTSGMSFGYEQYF
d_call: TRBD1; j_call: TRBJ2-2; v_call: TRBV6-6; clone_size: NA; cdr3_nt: TGTGCCAGCATTCCGGGACAGGGGAACACCGGGGAGCTGTTTTTT; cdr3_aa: CASIPGQGNTGELFF
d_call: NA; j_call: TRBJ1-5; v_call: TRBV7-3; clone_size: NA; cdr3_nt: TGTGCCAGCAGCCTTAACGGGGGGGATCAGCCCCAGCATTTT; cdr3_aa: CASSLNGGDQPQHF
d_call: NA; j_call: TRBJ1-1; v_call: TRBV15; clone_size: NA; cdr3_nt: TGTGCCACCAGCAGAGACAGGTTAGGAGAAGCTTTCTTT; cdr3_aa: CATSRDRLGEAFF
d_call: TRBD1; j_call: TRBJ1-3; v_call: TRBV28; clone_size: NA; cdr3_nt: TGTGCCAGCAGTTTACTTCTTCCGACAGGGGGCAGCTCTGGAAACACCATATATTTT; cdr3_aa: CASSLLLPTGGSSGNTIYF
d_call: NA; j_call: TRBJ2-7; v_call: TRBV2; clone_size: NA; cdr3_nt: TGTGCCAGCAGTGCCCACTACGAGCAGTACTTC; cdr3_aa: CASSAHYEQYF
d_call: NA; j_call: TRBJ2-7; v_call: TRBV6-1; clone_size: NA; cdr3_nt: TGTGCCAGCTCTCACCGGGAGACTTACGAGCAGTACTTC; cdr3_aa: CASSHRETYEQYF
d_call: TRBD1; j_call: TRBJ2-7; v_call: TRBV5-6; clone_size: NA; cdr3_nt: TGTGCCAGCAGCTTACCGGGACAGGGCTACGAGCAGTACTTC; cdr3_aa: CASSLPGQGYEQYF
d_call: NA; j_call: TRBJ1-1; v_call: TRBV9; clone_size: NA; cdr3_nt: TGTGCCAGCAGCGTACGCGGCAGGGACACTGAAGCTTTCTTT; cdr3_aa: CASSVRGRDTEAFF
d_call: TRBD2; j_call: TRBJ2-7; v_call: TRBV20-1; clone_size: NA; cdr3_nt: TGCCAGACTAGCGGTCCTTACGAGCAGTACTTC; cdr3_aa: CQTSGPYEQYF
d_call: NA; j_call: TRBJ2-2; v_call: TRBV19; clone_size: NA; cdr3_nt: TGTGCCAGTAGACCACAGGGTTCCGGGGAGCTGTTTTTT; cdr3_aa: CASRPQGSGELFF
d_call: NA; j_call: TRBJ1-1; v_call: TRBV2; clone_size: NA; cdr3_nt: TGTGCCAGCAGACCCGAGCAGGGGAGTTTGGCTTTCTTT; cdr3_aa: CASRPEQGSLAFF
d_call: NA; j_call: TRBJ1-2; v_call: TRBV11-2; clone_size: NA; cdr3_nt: TGTGCCAGCAGCTTAGTACAGGGAGATAGTCGTAAGGGCTACACCTTC; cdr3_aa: CASSLVQGDSRKGYTF
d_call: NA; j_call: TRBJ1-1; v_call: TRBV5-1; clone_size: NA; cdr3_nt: TGCGCCAGCAGCCACGGTAGTACTGAAGCTTTCTTT; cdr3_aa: CASSHGSTEAFF
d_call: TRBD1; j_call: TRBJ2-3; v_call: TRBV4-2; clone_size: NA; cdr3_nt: TGTGCCAGCAGCCAAGGACAGGGAGAATATACGCAGTATTTT; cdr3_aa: CASSQGQGEYTQYF
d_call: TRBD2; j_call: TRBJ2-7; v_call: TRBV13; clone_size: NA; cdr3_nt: TGTGCCAGCAGCCTTCTAGCGGGAGGGCCAGACGAGCAGTACTTC; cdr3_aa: CASSLLAGGPDEQYF
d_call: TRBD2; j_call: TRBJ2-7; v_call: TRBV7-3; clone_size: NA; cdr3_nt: TGTGCCAGCAGCTTAACCGTAGCGGGAGGGACATCCTACGAGCAGTACTTC; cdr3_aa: CASSLTVAGGTSYEQYF
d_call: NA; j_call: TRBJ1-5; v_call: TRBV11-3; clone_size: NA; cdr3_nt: TGTGCCAGCAGCTTACGCGGGGACAATCAGCCCCAGCATTTT; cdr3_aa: CASSLRGDNQPQHF
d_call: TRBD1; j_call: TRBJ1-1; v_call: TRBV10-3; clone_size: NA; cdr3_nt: TGTGCCATCAGTGGGGGGACAGGGCGCACTGAAGCTTTCTTT; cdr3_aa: CAISGGTGRTEAFF
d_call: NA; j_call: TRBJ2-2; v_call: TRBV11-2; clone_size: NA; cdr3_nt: TGTGCCAGCAGCTTAGATCTGTTGACACCACTCACCGGGGAGCTGTTTTTT; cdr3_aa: CASSLDLLTPLTGELFF
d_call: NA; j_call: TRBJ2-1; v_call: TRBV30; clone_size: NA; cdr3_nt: TGTGCCTGGAGCTCCCCGGTTGAGCAGTTCTTC; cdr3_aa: CAWSSPVEQFF
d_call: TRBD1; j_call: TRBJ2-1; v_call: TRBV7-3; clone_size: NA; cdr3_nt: TGTGCCAGCAGCCGGTTTGGGACAGGTCAGTTCTTC; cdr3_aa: CASSRFGTGQFF
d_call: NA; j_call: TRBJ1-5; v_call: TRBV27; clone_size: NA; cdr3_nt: TGTGCCAGCAGTTTCCCCAGGGGGCCCCAGCATTTT; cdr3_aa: CASSFPRGPQHF
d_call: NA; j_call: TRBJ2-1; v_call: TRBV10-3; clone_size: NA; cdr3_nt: TGTGCCATCGGGGACTTCTACAATGAGCAGTTCTTC; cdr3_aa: CAIGDFYNEQFF
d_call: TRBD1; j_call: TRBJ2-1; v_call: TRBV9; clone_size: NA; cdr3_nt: TGTGCCAGCAGCGTAGTGGGGACAGGCTACAATGAGCAGTTCTTC; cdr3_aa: CASSVVGTGYNEQFF
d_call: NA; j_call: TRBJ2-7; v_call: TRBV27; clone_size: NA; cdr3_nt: TGTGCCAGCAGTTTTTTTGAGGGCCTCTACGAGCAGTACTTC; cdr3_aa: CASSFFEGLYEQYF
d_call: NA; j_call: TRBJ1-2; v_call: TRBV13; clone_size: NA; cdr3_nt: TGTGCCAGCAGCTTAGTGGCTCCCTGGGCCTACACCTTC; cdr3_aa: CASSLVAPWAYTF
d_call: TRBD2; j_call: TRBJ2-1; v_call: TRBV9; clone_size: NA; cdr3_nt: TGTGCCAGCAGTCTTAAGCGGGAGCGTTACAATGAGCAGTTCTTC; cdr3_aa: CASSLKRERYNEQFF
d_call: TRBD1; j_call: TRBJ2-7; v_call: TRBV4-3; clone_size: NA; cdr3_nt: TGCGCCAGCAGCCAAGCTCCGGGACAGGGGGAGAACGAGCAGTACTTC; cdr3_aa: CASSQAPGQGENEQYF
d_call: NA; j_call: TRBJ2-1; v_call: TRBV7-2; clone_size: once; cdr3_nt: TGTGCCAGCAGAGCAGGGTTTACCGACAATGAGCAGTTCTTC; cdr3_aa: CASRAGFTDNEQFF
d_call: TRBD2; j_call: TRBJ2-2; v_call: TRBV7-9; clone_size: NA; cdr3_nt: TGTGCCAGCAGCGACCGACTAGCGGGAGTCGATTTTCTCGGGGAGCTGTTTTTT; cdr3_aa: CASSDRLAGVDFLGELFF
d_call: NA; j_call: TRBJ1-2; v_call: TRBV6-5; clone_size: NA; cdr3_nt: TGTGCCAGCAGTCTCCGGGGTACCTATGGCTACACCTTC; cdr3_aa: CASSLRGTYGYTF
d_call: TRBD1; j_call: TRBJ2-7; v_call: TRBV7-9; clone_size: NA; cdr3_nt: TGTGCCAGCAGCTTAGCCGGGACAGTGTACGAGCAGTACTTC; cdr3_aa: CASSLAGTVYEQYF
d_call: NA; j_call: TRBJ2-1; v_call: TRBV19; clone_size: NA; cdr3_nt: TGTGCCAGTAGTAACCCGGGTGTGGCAGCGGGTGAGCAGTTCTTC; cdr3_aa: CASSNPGVAAGEQFF